The 8 T cell receptor beta chains below all came from one sample that was sequenced in a study of early T cells in non-severe SARS-CoV-2 infection listed by TCRdb under 2021. The library was obtained by 5' RACE. This sample was sequenced with a NextSeq 500. TCRdb trimmed the raw reads at Q25, called clones with MiXCR and kept productive beta chains. Every CDR3 protein is listed once, alongside the most common genes and DNA of its rows. The sample yields approximately 110,000 distinct CDR3 sequences; around 14% were counted once. The leading ten clones occupy 20% to 25% of the sample. Sequencing was performed on whole blood. All receptors derive from an adult who was a healthcare worker with PCR-confirmed SARS-CoV-2 infection or an uninfected control (not recorded which).

In the case of this clonotype: The germline gene is not matched at one end of the junction; a read error may be the cause. The chain joins TRBV30 to TRBJ1-4; D ambiguous. Looked up from germline, CDR1 is GTSNPN and CDR2 is SVGIG (reference sequence). The CDR3 loop spans 12 amino acids. CDR3 sequence reads: CARSVGNEKLFF. CDR3 bases: TGTGCCCGGAGTGTGGGTAATGAAAAACTGTTTTTT. Filled out from reference TRBV30 and TRBJ1-4, the complete variable domain reads SQTIHQWPATLVQPVGSPLSLECTVEGTSNPNLYWYRQAAGRGLQLLFYSVGIGQISSEVPQNLSASRPQDRQFILSSKKLLLSDSGFYLCARSVGNEKLFFGSGTQLSVL.

In its sample, this clonotype was seen a few times. The chain employs TRBV29-1 and TRBJ2-7; D not resolved. The CDR3 is made up of 12 amino acids. V shed 5 bases and J shed 5 bases, with 13 bases lying between them. The germline V gene has CDR1 SQVTM and CDR2 ANQGSEA. CDR3 loop: CSVLDVNHEQYF. The CDR3 bases are TGCAGCGTTCTGGACGTAAACCACGAGCAGTACTTC.

The chain links TRBV7-2 to TRBJ1-6; 10 bases line up with TRBD1. This CDR3 is 15 amino acids long. Trimming took 4 bases from V and 7 from J; bases not matched to a gene: 4. Germline V lookup: CDR1 SGHTA, CDR2 FQGNSA. As DNA, the CDR3 is TGTGCCAGCAGCTGGACAGGGGGAGAAAATTCACCCCTCCACTTT. This sequence encodes CASSWTGGENSPLHF.

The chain uses TRBV4-1 and TRBJ2-6; D not certain. V was cut by 0 bases and J by 0 bases, with 0 bases left in between. CDR3 length: 14 residues. Germline loops: CDR1 MGHRA, CDR2 YSYEKL. The CDR3 loop reads CASSQDSGANVLTF. CDR3 nucleotide sequence: TGCGCCAGCAGCCAAGACTCTGGGGCCAACGTCCTGACTTTC.

This clonotype was observed many times. This chain joins TRBV20-1 and TRBJ1-1; 9 bases are shared with TRBD1. Germline lookup yields CDR1 DFQATT and CDR2 SNEGSKA (reference sequence). J was trimmed by 12 bases and V by 3 bases; bases with no gene match: 11. This CDR3 is built from 13 residues. The CDR3 DNA is TGCAGTGCTAGCGGTACATACAGGGGGCAGTCTTTCTTT. Amino acids: CSASGTYRGQSFF.

The CDR3 region has the DNA TGCAGCGTTGAAGCTACAGGGGACTCCTACGAGCAGTACTTC. Protein sequence: CSVEATGDSYEQYF. The chain recombines TRBV29-1 with TRBJ2-7; 7 nucleotides agree with TRBD1. CDR1 is SQVTM, CDR2 ANQGSEA, per germline. V gave up 1 base and J gave up 0 bases; unmatched junction bases: 3. The CDR3 extends over 14 amino acids.

The V gene is TRBV7-9, the J gene TRBJ2-1; D may be TRBD1 (6 bases). Germline V lookup: CDR1 SEHNR, CDR2 FQNEAQ (reference sequence). The V and J ends lost 2 bases and 12 bases respectively, with 20 bases between them. The CDR3 spans 15 residues. CDR3 coding DNA: TGTGCCAGCAGCTTACCCCTCTCAGGGGTTCAGGGGCAGTTCTTC. Protein: CASSLPLSGVQGQFF.

This clonotype appeared many times. The chain has TRBV3-1 and TRBJ2-1; possible D gene TRBD2, 5 bases. This CDR3 contains 17 residues. Germline-derived CDR1 and CDR2 are LGHDT and YNNKEL (reference sequence). Trimming removed 0 bases from V and 5 bases from J, with 17 bases in between. CDR3 DNA sequence: TGTGCCAGCAGCCAAGATCTCTCCTCCGCGGGTGACAATGAGCAGTTCTTC. This encodes CASSQDLSSAGDNEQFF.